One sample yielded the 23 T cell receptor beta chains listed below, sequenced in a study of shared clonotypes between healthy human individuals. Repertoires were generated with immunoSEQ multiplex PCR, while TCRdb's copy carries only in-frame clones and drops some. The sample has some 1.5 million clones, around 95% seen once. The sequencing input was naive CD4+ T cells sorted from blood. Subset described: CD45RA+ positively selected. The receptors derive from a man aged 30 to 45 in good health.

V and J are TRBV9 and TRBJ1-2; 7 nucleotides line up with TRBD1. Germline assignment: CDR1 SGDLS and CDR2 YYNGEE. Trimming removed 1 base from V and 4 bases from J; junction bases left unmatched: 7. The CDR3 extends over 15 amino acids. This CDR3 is CASSVWTGRGYGYTF. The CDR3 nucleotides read TGTGCCAGCAGCGTATGGACAGGCCGGGGCTATGGCTACACCTTC.

The CDR3 DNA reads TGTGCCAGCAGTTTATTGGCGGAGTACCCTGACACAGATACGCAGTATTTT. Residues: CASSLLAEYPDTDTQYF. The V and J genes are TRBV27 and TRBJ2-3, with D hard to call. The CDR3 is 17 residues long. V was shortened by 1 base and J by 2 bases, with 16 bases between the two germline ends. Germline V lookup: CDR1 MNHEY, CDR2 SMNVEV (reference sequence).

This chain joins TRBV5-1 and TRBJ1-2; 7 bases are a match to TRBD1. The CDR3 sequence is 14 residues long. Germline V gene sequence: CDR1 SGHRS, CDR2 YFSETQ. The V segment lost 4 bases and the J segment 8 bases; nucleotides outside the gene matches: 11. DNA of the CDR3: TGCGCCAGCAGCCTTCAGACAGGGCCGGAGGGCTACACCTTC. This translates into CASSLQTGPEGYTF.

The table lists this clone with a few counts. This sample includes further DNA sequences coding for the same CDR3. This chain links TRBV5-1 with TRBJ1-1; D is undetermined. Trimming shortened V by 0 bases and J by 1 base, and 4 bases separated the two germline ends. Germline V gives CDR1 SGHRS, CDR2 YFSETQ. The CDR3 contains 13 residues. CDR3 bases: TGCGCCAGCAGCTTGGACCCGAACACTGAAGCTTTCTTT. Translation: CASSLDPNTEAFF.

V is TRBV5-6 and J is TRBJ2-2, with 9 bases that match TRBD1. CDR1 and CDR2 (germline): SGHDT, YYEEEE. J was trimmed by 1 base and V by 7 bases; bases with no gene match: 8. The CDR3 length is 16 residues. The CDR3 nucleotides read TGTGCCAGCCGGGACAGGGCTTTAAGGAACACCGGGGAGCTGTTTTTT. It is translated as CASRDRALRNTGELFF.

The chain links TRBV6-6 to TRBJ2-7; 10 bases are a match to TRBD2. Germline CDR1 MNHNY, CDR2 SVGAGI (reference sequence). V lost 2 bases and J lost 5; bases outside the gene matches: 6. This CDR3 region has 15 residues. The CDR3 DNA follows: TGTGCCAGCAGTTACAAAGCGGGAGGGAAGAACGAGCAGTACTTC. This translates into CASSYKAGGKNEQYF.

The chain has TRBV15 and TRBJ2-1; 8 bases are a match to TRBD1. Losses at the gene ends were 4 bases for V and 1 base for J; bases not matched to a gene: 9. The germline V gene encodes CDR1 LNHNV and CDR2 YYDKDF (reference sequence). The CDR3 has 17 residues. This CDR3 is CATSTTGEARSYNEQFF. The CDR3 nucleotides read TGTGCCACCAGCACGACAGGGGAAGCGAGGTCCTACAATGAGCAGTTCTTC.

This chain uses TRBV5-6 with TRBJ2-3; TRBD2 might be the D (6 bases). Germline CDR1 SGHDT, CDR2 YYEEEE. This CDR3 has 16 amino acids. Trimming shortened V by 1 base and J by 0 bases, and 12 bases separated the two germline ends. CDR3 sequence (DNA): TGTGCCAGCAGCTTGTTAGCGGCCCCCAGCACAGATACGCAGTATTTT. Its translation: CASSLLAAPSTDTQYF.

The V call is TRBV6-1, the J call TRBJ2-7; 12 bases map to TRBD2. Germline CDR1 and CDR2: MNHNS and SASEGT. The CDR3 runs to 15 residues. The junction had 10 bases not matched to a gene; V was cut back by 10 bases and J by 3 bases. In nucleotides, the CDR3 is TGTGCCACCGCAACTAGCGGGAGGTCGGTCTACGAGCAGTACTTC. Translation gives CATATSGRSVYEQYF.

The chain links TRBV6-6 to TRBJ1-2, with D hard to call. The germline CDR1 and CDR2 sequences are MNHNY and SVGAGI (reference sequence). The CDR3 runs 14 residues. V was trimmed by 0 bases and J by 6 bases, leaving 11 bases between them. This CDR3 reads CASSYSSAFDGYTF. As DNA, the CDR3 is TGTGCCAGCAGTTACTCGTCGGCGTTCGATGGCTACACCTTC.

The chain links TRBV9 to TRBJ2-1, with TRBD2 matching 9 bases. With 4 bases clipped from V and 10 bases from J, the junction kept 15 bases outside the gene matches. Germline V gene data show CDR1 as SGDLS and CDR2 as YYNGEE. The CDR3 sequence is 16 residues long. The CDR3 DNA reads TGTGCCAGCAGCACCCAGGTCATTAGCGGGAGAGGAGAGCAGTTCTTC. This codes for CASSTQVISGRGEQFF.

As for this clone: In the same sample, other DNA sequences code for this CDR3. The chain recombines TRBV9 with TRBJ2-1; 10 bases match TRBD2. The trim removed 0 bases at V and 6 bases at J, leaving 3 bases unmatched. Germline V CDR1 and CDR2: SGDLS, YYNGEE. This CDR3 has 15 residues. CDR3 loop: CASSVVASGSNEQFF. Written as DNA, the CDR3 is TGTGCCAGCAGCGTAGTGGCTAGCGGGAGCAATGAGCAGTTCTTC. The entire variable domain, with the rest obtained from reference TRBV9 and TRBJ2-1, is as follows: DSGVTQTPKHLITATGQRVTLRCSPRSGDLSVYWYQQSLDQGLQFLIQYYNGEERAKGNILERFSAQQFPDLHSELNLSSLELGDSALYFCASSVVASGSNEQFFGPGTRLTVL.

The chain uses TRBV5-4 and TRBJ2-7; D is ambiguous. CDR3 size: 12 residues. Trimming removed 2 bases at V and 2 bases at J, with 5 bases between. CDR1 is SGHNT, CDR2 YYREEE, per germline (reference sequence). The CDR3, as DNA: TGTGCCAGCAGCTTTGGGGCCTACGAGCAGTACTTC. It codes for CASSFGAYEQYF.

The DNA of the CDR3 is TGTGCCAGTAGTATCGAAAGGGGTGAGACCCAGTACTTC. Residues: CASSIERGETQYF. The chain carries TRBV19 and TRBJ2-5, with a tentative D call TRBD1 (5 bases). Trimming shortened V by 3 bases and J by 5 bases, and 10 bases separated the two germline ends. CDR3 length: 13 amino acids. CDR1 is LNHDA, CDR2 SQIVND, per germline (reference sequence).

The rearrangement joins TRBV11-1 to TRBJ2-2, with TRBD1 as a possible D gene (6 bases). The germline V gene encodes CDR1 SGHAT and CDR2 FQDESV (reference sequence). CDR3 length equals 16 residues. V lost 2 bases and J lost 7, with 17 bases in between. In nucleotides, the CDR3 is TGTGCCAGCAGCTTACAGGGGTTCGCAGCAGTCGGGGAGCTGTTTTTT. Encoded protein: CASSLQGFAAVGELFF. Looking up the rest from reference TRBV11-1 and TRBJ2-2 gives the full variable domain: EAEVAQSPRYKITEKSQAVAFWCDPISGHATLYWYRQILGQGPELLVQFQDESVVDDSQLPKDRFSAERLKGVDSTLKIQPAELGDSAMYLCASSLQGFAAVGELFFGEGSRLTVL.

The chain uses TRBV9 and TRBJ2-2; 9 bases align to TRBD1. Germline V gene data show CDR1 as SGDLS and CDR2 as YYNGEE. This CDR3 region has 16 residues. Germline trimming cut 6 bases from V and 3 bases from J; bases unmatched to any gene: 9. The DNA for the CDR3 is TGTGCCAGCAACCCTCACAGGGGGCGGGACACCGGGGAGCTGTTTTTT. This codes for CASNPHRGRDTGELFF.

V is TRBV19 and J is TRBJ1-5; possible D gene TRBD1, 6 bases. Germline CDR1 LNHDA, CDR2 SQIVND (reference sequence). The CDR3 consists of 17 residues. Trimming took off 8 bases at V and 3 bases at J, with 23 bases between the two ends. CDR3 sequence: CASGVMRSGHLNQPQHF. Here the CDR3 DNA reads TGTGCCAGTGGGGTAATGAGATCGGGACACCTCAATCAGCCCCAGCATTTT.

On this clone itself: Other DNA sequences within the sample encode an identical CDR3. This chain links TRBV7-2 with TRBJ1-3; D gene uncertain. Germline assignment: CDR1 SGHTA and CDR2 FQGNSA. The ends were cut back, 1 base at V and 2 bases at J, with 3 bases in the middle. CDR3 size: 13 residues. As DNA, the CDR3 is TGTGCCAGCAGCTTAGGTCCTGGAAACACCATATATTTT. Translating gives CASSLGPGNTIYF. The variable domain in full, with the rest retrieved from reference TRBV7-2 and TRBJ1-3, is GAGVSQSPSNKVTEKGKDVELRCDPISGHTALYWYRQSLGQGLEFLIYFQGNSAPDKSGLPSDRFSAERTGGSVSTLTIQRTQQEDSAVYLCASSLGPGNTIYFGEGSWLTVV.

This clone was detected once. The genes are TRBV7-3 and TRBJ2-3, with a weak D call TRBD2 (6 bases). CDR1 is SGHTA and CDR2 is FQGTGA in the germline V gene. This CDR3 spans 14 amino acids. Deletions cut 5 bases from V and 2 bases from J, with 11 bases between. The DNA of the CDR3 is TGTGCCAGCAGCCCACGGGAGTACACAGATACGCAGTATTTT. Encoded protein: CASSPREYTDTQYF.

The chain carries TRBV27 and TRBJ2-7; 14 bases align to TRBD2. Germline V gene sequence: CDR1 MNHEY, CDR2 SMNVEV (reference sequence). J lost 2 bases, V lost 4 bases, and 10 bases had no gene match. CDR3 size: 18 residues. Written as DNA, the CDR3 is TGTGCCAGCAGTTCCCCCGGGACTAGCGGGAGTGACACCTACGAGCAGTACTTC. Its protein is CASSSPGTSGSDTYEQYF.

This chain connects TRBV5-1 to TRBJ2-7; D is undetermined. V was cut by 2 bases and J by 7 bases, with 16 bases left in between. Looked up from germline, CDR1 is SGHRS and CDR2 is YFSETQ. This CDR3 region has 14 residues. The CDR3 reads CASSLEPPAWEQYF. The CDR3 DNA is TGCGCCAGCAGCTTAGAGCCACCCGCGTGGGAGCAGTACTTC.

The CDR3 region is CASSGFIGREGYNEQFF. In DNA, the CDR3 is TGTGCCAGCAGTGGATTCATCGGGCGGGAGGGATACAATGAGCAGTTCTTC. The chain is built from TRBV2 and TRBJ2-1, with 9 nucleotides matching TRBD2. CDR1 is SNHLY, CDR2 FYNNEI, per germline. The CDR3 runs to 17 residues. V trimming: 4 bases; J trimming: 4 bases; junction bases outside the gene matches: 11.

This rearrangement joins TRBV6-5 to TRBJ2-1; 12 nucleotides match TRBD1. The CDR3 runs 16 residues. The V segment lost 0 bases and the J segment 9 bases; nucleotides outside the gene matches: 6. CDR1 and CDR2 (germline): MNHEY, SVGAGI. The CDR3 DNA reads TGTGCCAGCAGTTACTCCGGGACAGGGGGCTTCGGTGAGCAGTTCTTC. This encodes CASSYSGTGGFGEQFF.